A single T cell receptor (beta chain) is shown here with its context. Antigen: not known. This CDR3 is built from 17 residues. The V gene lost 4 bases and the J gene lost 0 bases, with 19 bases spanning the gap. Germline lookup yields CDR1 SGHKS and CDR2 YYEKEE (reference sequence). The data were taken from a study of PD-1 blockade in classical Hodgkin lymphoma. Overall study findings and caveats: Why the repertoires differ is still unclear, perhaps disease activity or prior therapy. Lower baseline TCR diversity was reported for newly diagnosed patients than for healthy donors.

Time point here: newly diagnosed, previously untreated cHL patient sample. Magnetic negative selection of thawed PBMCs yielded the CD8+ T cells. Newly diagnosed, untreated classical Hodgkin lymphoma PBMCs provided comparison. Profiled with immunoSEQ multiplex PCR; TCRdb holds only in-frame clones, not every one. This table has fewer than 10,000 clones, approximately 91% appearing once. The sequence came from a human donor with classical Hodgkin lymphoma. Sequencing input: CD8+ T cells from blood. The rearrangement links TRBV5-5 to TRBJ1-2; D gene unclear. The CDR3: CASSPSVGSDANYGYTF. Written as DNA, the CDR3 is TGTGCCAGCAGCCCTTCCGTTGGCAGCGACGCTAACTATGGCTACACCTTC.